This T cell receptor (beta chain) is from a study of blood T cell repertoires in COVID-19 (dated by TCRdb to about 2020). General notes on the study: The collaborator samples originated in the United States, Italy and Spain and spanned the acute and convalescent phases of COVID-19. The material from the prospective study consisted of cDNA or gDNA derived from T cells, B-cell-depleted T cells, or PBMCs. The dataset comprised deeply sampled blood TCRbeta repertoires from subjects exposed to, actively infected with, or recovered from COVID-19. The repertoires were released in a freely available public database meant as a resource for research on the immune response to SARS-CoV-2. Samples came from the ongoing ImmuneRACE study (first 160 participants) plus 1,254 subjects from 6 global collaborators. A de-identified subject ID, COVID-19 status, age in years and sex were almost always included in the sample metadata. Where available, HLA class I and class II types were taken from metadata supplied by the sample provider and were not determined by assay-based typing. Overall results and qualifications from the work: Clinical and demographic metadata were provided uncurated, with the amount varying by source and participant.

The immunoSEQ Assay, a bias-controlled multiplex PCR, was used to amplify TCRbeta CDR3 regions from genomic DNA. The original methods were these. Within the assay, amplification of reference gene primers was used to estimate how many nucleated cells each sample contained. To quantify the absolute abundance of each unique TCRbeta CDR3 rearrangement, sequence reads were collapsed and filtered. For each sample, productive Simpson clonality was calculated by taking the square root of Simpson's diversity index across productive rearrangements. Sourced from immuneACCESS, this table was stored by TCRdb with only in-frame sequences that have V and J called. A share of the clones is absent; for the studies checked, an unresolved V gene accounts for under half, and the remainder has no known explanation. V and J calls and clone size come straight from that table; D and trimming were deduced from the DNA. The sample table shows hundreds of thousands of clones, and 80% to 90% are seen once. The top ten clonotypes cover 0.95% to 1.3% of the sample.

Enrolling through a virtual design, the prospective study's participants ranged in age from roughly 18 to 100 years and lived across around 25 United States geographic areas. In the prospective study, cohorts were assigned on the basis of participant-reported clinical history obtained from a screening survey and a study questionnaire. Recovered participants in ImmuneRACE Cohort 3 were defined as having two consecutive negative NP/OP PCR tests, clearance from a healthcare professional, or resolution of symptoms. Each participant in the prospective study had whole blood, serum and a nasopharyngeal or oropharyngeal swab collected by mobile phlebotomists. Over an approximately 2-month period, participants in the prospective study had the option of providing additional blood draws and questionnaires. Blood samples from the prospective study were shipped frozen or at room temperature prior to DNA extraction.

This clone has a single count. The antigen this receptor binds is unknown. Base-call qualities are not available, and no considerably larger clone is one nucleotide away. The sequencing input was PBMCs or T cells enriched from blood (not recorded which). This receptor was taken from a man aged 25 to 45 who had recovered from COVID-19.

The CDR3 reads CASSLLGVQGARGNTIYF. At the DNA level, the sequence is TGTGCCAGCAGTTTATTAGGCGTACAGGGGGCGAGGGGAAACACCATATATTTT. The V and J genes are TRBV28 and TRBJ1-3; 9 bases in the junction line up with TRBD1. As encoded in the germline V gene, CDR1 is MDHEN while CDR2 is SYDVKM. V has 1 base trimmed and J has 4 bases trimmed; junction bases matching no gene number 11. The CDR3, cysteine through phenylalanine, is 18 amino acids long. Just CDR3 DNA is preserved here, 54 bases in frame from base 1.